These 27 T cell receptor beta chains were all obtained from the same sample, sequenced in a study of blood T cell repertoires in COVID-19. The table came from immunoSEQ multiplex PCR; TCRdb's copy has only in-frame clones and leaves some out. The sample carries 350,000 to 500,000 clones, roughly 90% recorded once. The sequenced material came from PBMCs or T cells enriched from blood (not recorded which). All receptors come from a woman under 30 who had been exposed to COVID-19.

The V gene is TRBV18, the J gene TRBJ2-1; TRBD2 matches at 9 bases. The germline V gene has CDR1 KGHSH and CDR2 LQKENI. J gave up 4 bases and V 3 bases, and 10 bases lay outside the gene matches. The CDR3 loop spans 17 amino acids. As DNA, the CDR3 is TGTGCCAGCTCACCCTCGGGGGTAGCGGGGGTTTACAATGAGCAGTTCTTC. Translating it yields CASSPSGVAGVYNEQFF.

V usage is TRBV5-6 and J usage is TRBJ2-1, with 13 bases that match TRBD2. The germline gives CDR1 SGHDT, CDR2 YYEEEE. This CDR3 is built from 15 residues. The V segment lost 4 bases and the J segment 13 bases; nucleotides outside the gene matches: 11. The DNA of the CDR3 is TGTGCCAGCAGCCAACTAGCGGGAGGGCCAATGCCCCAGTTCTTC. Protein sequence: CASSQLAGGPMPQFF. The full variable domain, with the rest looked up from reference TRBV5-6 and TRBJ2-1, is DAGVTQSPTHLIKTRGQQVTLRCSPKSGHDTVSWYQQALGQGPQFIFQYYEEEERQRGNFPDRFSGHQFPNYSSELNVNALLLGDSALYLCASSQLAGGPMPQFFGPGTRLTVL.

This chain links TRBV28 with TRBJ2-3, with 8 bases matching TRBD2. V shed 7 bases and J 2 bases; nucleotides not matched to a gene: 8. Germline loops: CDR1 MDHEN, CDR2 SYDVKM. The CDR3 loop spans 15 amino acids. CDR3 nucleotides: TGTGCCAGCATGTCGCGGGAGGCACTCACAGATACGCAGTATTTT. As protein: CASMSREALTDTQYF.

The V and J genes are TRBV4-3 and TRBJ1-2; no clear D gene. With 1 base removed from V and 7 bases from J, the gap between germline ends came to 10 bases. Germline V gene data show CDR1 as LGHNA and CDR2 as YSLEER. There are 13 residues in the CDR3. The CDR3 bases are TGCGCCAGCAGCCAAGTGTCGTCGGGTGGCTACACCTTC. Its protein product is CASSQVSSGGYTF.

This sequence joins TRBV7-7 and TRBJ2-5; TRBD2 matches at 13 bases. The CDR3 is 16 residues long. Germline V gene sequence: CDR1 SSHAT, CDR2 FNYEAQ (reference sequence). Trimming cost V 1 base and J 3 bases; bases outside gene matches: 2. CDR3 residues: CASSLGTSGSKETQYF. Written as DNA, the CDR3 is TGTGCCAGCAGCTTAGGGACTAGCGGGAGTAAAGAGACCCAGTACTTC. Using reference TRBV7-7 and TRBJ2-5 for the parts outside the CDR3, the full variable domain is GAGVSQSPRYKVTKRGQDVTLRCDPISSHATLYWYQQALGQGPEFLTYFNYEAQPDKSGLPSDRFSAERPEGSISTLTIQRTEQRDSAMYRCASSLGTSGSKETQYFGPGTRLLVL.

This clone was counted a single time. J is TRBJ2-3 and V is TRBV3-1 (or the pseudogene TRBV3-2), with a tentative D call TRBD1 (6 bases). CDR3 length: 15 residues. Trimming removed 4 bases from V and 3 bases from J, with 14 bases in between. Germline CDR1 reads LGHDT; CDR2 reads YNNKEL (reference sequence). CDR3: CASSLAWGQTDTQYF. The CDR3 DNA sequence: TGTGCCAGCAGCCTCGCCTGGGGGCAAACAGATACGCAGTATTTT.

CDR3 in DNA: TGTGCCAGCTCACCTCAGACAGCGACGAACACTGAAGCTTTCTTT. Translation: CASSPQTATNTEAFF. The chain has TRBV18 and TRBJ1-1, with D possibly TRBD1 on 5 matching bases. Germline lookup yields CDR1 KGHSH and CDR2 LQKENI. Trimming removed 3 bases at V and 1 base at J, with 12 bases between. CDR3 size: 15 residues.

The V call is TRBV9, the J call TRBJ1-2, with D uncertain. The length of the CDR3 is 13 residues. V lost 4 bases, J lost 7 bases, and 14 bases lay in between. Germline V gene sequence: CDR1 SGDLS, CDR2 YYNGEE. The CDR3 nucleotides read TGTGCCAGCAGCCCGAGCCCTCTGGTTGGCTACACCTTC. Protein product: CASSPSPLVGYTF.

The chain links TRBV18 to TRBJ2-5; 10 positions match TRBD2. The junction had 7 bases not matched to a gene; V was cut back by 4 bases and J by 5 bases. CDR1 is KGHSH, CDR2 LQKENI, per germline. The CDR3 is made up of 15 amino acids. The CDR3 region has the DNA TGTGCCAGCTCACTAACTCTAGCGGGAGCGGAGACCCAGTACTTC. It yields the protein CASSLTLAGAETQYF.

The chain carries TRBV19 and TRBJ1-2; D may be TRBD1 (5 bases). This CDR3 contains 13 residues. Trimming shortened V by 5 bases and J by 8 bases, and 15 bases separated the two germline ends. The germline CDR1 and CDR2 sequences are LNHDA and SQIVND (reference sequence). The CDR3 spells CASSSRQTSGYTF. The CDR3 DNA follows: TGTGCCAGTAGTTCCAGACAGACCTCGGGCTACACCTTC.

The CDR3 region has the DNA TGTGCCAGCAGTTCTACGGGACAGGCCAATGGAAACACCATATATTTT. This gives the protein CASSSTGQANGNTIYF. The rearrangement uses TRBV6-5 and TRBJ1-3; 8 bases align to TRBD1. The germline CDR1 and CDR2 sequences are MNHEY and SVGAGI. The CDR3 consists of 16 residues. The V and J ends lost 4 bases and 3 bases, in that order; junction bases with no gene match: 8.

V is TRBV7-8 and J is TRBJ2-1; weak D call: TRBD2 (5 bases). Germline V gene lookup returns CDR1 SGHVS and CDR2 FQNEAQ. This CDR3 has 12 residues. Trimming left V 4 bases short and J 9 bases short, with 10 bases between. The CDR3 DNA is TGTGCCAGCAGCTGGAGCCGGGGTGAGCAGTTCTTC. Residues: CASSWSRGEQFF.

This chain links TRBV9 with TRBJ2-3; D perhaps matches TRBD2 (6 bases). Germline V lookup: CDR1 SGDLS, CDR2 YYNGEE. V was cut by 0 bases and J by 3 bases, with 14 bases left in between. This CDR3 region has 16 residues. CDR3 bases: TGTGCCAGCAGCGTAGCGACGGGGGTTTTGACAGATACGCAGTATTTT. Protein: CASSVATGVLTDTQYF.

In its sample, this clone was seen once. V and J are TRBV5-1 and TRBJ1-4; 9 positions agree with TRBD1. Germline lookup yields CDR1 SGHRS and CDR2 YFSETQ. CDR3 size: 16 residues. The V and J ends lost 0 bases and 8 bases, in that order; junction bases with no gene match: 8. The CDR3 reads CASSLGGTGLGEKLFF. DNA of the CDR3: TGCGCCAGCAGCTTGGGAGGGACAGGGCTGGGCGAAAAACTGTTTTTT.

The gene calls are TRBV29-1 and TRBJ2-1; TRBD2 matches at 8 bases. After removal of 6 bases from V and 6 bases from J, the junction contained 13 bases not matched to a gene. This CDR3 is built from 15 residues. CDR1 SQVTM and CDR2 ANQGSEA come from the germline V gene. The CDR3 loop is CSVVLSGSGPNEQFF. CDR3 nucleotide sequence: TGCAGCGTGGTATTAAGCGGGAGCGGCCCCAATGAGCAGTTCTTC.

The chain employs TRBV19 and TRBJ2-6, with 8 nucleotides matching TRBD1. Germline V gene lookup returns CDR1 LNHDA and CDR2 SQIVND (reference sequence). The CDR3 sequence is 15 residues long. After removal of 10 bases from V and 2 bases from J, the junction contained 7 bases not matched to a gene. The CDR3 nucleotides read TGTGCCACCTCGGACAGGGTGCCTGGGGCCAACGTCCTGACTTTC. Translated: CATSDRVPGANVLTF.

V is TRBV5-1 and J is TRBJ2-7; 12 nucleotides match TRBD2. The V segment lost 4 bases and the J segment 2 bases; nucleotides outside the gene matches: 7. The CDR3 has 16 amino acids. CDR1 and CDR2 from the germline V gene are SGHRS and YFSETQ. CDR3 coding DNA: TGCGCCAGCAGCCCCAGACTAGCGGGAGTCCCCTACGAGCAGTACTTC. This gives the protein CASSPRLAGVPYEQYF.

This rearrangement joins TRBV6-2 or TRBV6-3 to TRBJ2-5; 12 nucleotides agree with TRBD2. The CDR3 contains 15 residues. After removal of 5 bases from V and 1 base from J, the junction contained 2 bases not matched to a gene. The germline V gene encodes CDR1 MNHEY and CDR2 SVGEGT. CDR3 DNA: TGTGCCAGCAGTCAGACTAGCGGGGGCCAAGAGACCCAGTACTTC. As protein: CASSQTSGGQETQYF.

The chain uses TRBV5-6 and TRBJ1-2; no clear D. With 4 bases removed from V and 2 bases from J, the gap between germline ends came to 12 bases. The CDR3 is made up of 14 amino acids. Germline CDR1 SGHDT, CDR2 YYEEEE. The CDR3 reads CASSRNLVNYGYTF. For the CDR3, the DNA is TGTGCCAGCAGCCGTAATCTAGTAAACTATGGCTACACCTTC.

This rearrangement joins TRBV29-1 to TRBJ1-1; 7 bases line up with TRBD1. Germline V gene sequence: CDR1 SQVTM, CDR2 ANQGSEA. Germline trimming cut 1 base from V and 4 bases from J; bases unmatched to any gene: 6. The CDR3 contains 14 residues. The CDR3 region is CSVEVRGLTTEAFF. CDR3 coding DNA: TGCAGCGTTGAAGTGAGGGGGCTGACCACTGAAGCTTTCTTT.

Remarks on this clone: The sample contains more than one DNA sequence encoding this CDR3. CDR3 protein: CASSFGQGTDTQYF. In DNA, the CDR3 is TGTGCCAGCAGCTTCGGACAGGGCACAGATACGCAGTATTTT. This sequence joins TRBV7-9 and TRBJ2-3; 7 nucleotides match TRBD1. The CDR3 covers 14 residues. The V gene end was trimmed by 3 bases and the J gene end by 1 base; junction bases not matched to a gene: 1. Germline CDR1 SEHNR, CDR2 FQNEAQ (reference sequence).

The V call is TRBV7-2, the J call TRBJ2-7, with 12 nucleotides matching TRBD2. Germline CDR1 is SGHTA and CDR2 is FQGNSA. The CDR3 spans 15 residues. Losses at the gene ends were 4 bases for V and 6 bases for J; bases not matched to a gene: 7. Here the CDR3 reads CASSSRLAGAPEQYF. Written as DNA, the CDR3 is TGTGCCAGCAGCTCTCGACTAGCGGGAGCTCCCGAGCAGTACTTC.

V gene TRBV28 combines with J gene TRBJ2-2; TRBD2 aligns across 7 bases. With V trimmed by 7 bases and J by 5 bases, 4 bases remained unmatched. This CDR3 has 13 amino acids. Germline CDR1 and CDR2: MDHEN and SYDVKM. Here the CDR3 reads CASKWGGTGELFF. For the CDR3, the DNA is TGTGCCAGCAAGTGGGGGGGAACCGGGGAGCTGTTTTTT.

The rearrangement uses TRBV5-1 and TRBJ1-1; the D is unclear. The ends were cut back, 4 bases at V and 1 base at J, with 11 bases in the middle. The CDR3 spans 14 residues. Germline CDR1 and CDR2: SGHRS and YFSETQ. The CDR3 sequence: CASSLKPPNTEAFF. CDR3 sequence (DNA): TGCGCCAGCAGCCTAAAACCACCGAACACTGAAGCTTTCTTT. Based on the CDR3 plus reference TRBV5-1 and TRBJ1-1, the full variable domain is KAGVTQTPRYLIKTRGQQVTLSCSPISGHRSVSWYQQTPGQGLQFLFEYFSETQRNKGNFPGRFSGRQFSNSRSEMNVSTLELGDSALYLCASSLKPPNTEAFFGQGTRLTVV.

This clone was seen once. The chain has TRBV7-9 and TRBJ2-1; 15 bases fit TRBD2. Trimming took 5 bases from V and 12 from J; bases not matched to a gene: 11. CDR3 length equals 16 residues. Germline-derived CDR1 and CDR2 are SEHNR and FQNEAQ (reference sequence). The chain's CDR3 is CASSPTWTSGGARQFF. The CDR3 region has the DNA TGTGCCAGCAGCCCAACCTGGACTAGCGGGGGGGCCAGGCAGTTCTTC. Full variable domain (rest looked up from reference TRBV7-9 and TRBJ2-1): DTGVSQNPRHKITKRGQNVTFRCDPISEHNRLYWYRQTLGQGPEFLTYFQNEAQLEKSRLLSDRFSAERPKGSFSTLEIQRTEQGDSAMYLCASSPTWTSGGARQFFGPGTRLTVL.

This clone appeared a few times. This chain links TRBV4-2 with TRBJ2-1; D gene unclear. Germline V gene lookup returns CDR1 LGHNA and CDR2 YNFKEQ. This CDR3 contains 16 residues. Trimming left V 0 bases short and J 0 bases short, with 9 bases between. Written as DNA, the CDR3 is TGTGCCAGCAGCCAAGATGTCAGCGCCTCCTACAATGAGCAGTTCTTC. Translation: CASSQDVSASYNEQFF.

The gene calls are TRBV4-1 and TRBJ2-7; 9 bases are a match to TRBD2. Germline V gives CDR1 MGHRA, CDR2 YSYEKL. The CDR3 has 15 amino acids. The junction had 8 bases not matched to a gene; V was cut back by 5 bases and J by 3 bases. The CDR3 DNA sequence: TGCGCCAGCAGCTTACGGACTAGCGACCTCTACGAGCAGTACTTC. Amino acids: CASSLRTSDLYEQYF.